A selection of T cell receptor beta chains follows, all from one sample in a study of blood T cell repertoires in COVID-19. Data came from immunoSEQ multiplex PCR; TCRdb stores just in-frame clones and leaves some out. The repertoire holds approximately 240,000 clones, roughly 81% seen once, with less than 4.5% in the top ten. Sequenced material: peripheral blood. All receptors derive from a man aged 50 to 59 with acute or convalescent COVID-19. Each CDR3 is given with its conserved first and last residue. A D gene is named only where the DNA matches it firmly. Not every row has a clone size; where given, it reads once, few, many or a size class.

TRBJ1-6	once	TRBV7-9	-	TGTGCCAGCAGCTTAGAGACAGATAATTCACCCCTCCACTTT	CASSLETDNSPLHF
TRBJ2-5	-	TRBV10-2	TRBD1	TGCGCCAGCAGTGAATACGGACAGGGGCGAGAGACCCAGTACTTC	CASSEYGQGRETQYF
TRBJ2-2	-	TRBV3-1/TRBV3-2	TRBD2	TGTGCCAGCAGCCTCATCGGACTAGCGGGAGTTACCGGGGAGCTGTTTTTT	CASSLIGLAGVTGELFF
TRBJ2-3	-	TRBV19	-	TGTGCCTCGGCTTATCGAGAGGAAGATACGCAGTATTTT	CASAYREEDTQYF
TRBJ1-5	-	TRBV5-1	-	TGCGCCAGCAGCTTGGACACGCAACCGAATCAGCCCCAGCATTTT	CASSLDTQPNQPQHF
TRBJ2-1	-	TRBV19	TRBD1	TGTGCCACAGGGACAGGGATGGGGAATGAGCAGTTCTTC	CATGTGMGNEQFF
TRBJ2-1	few	TRBV25-1	-	TGTGCCAGCAGTGAATGGAGGTCCTTCCAACGAAGGGCCGTGGAGCAGTTCTTC	CASSEWRSFQRRAVEQFF
TRBJ2-7	-	TRBV6-5	TRBD2	TGTGCCAGCATCAAGAGGGGGACTAGCGGCCTCGAGCAGTACTTC	CASIKRGTSGLEQYF
TRBJ2-7	few	TRBV6-2/TRBV6-3	-	TGTGCCAGCAGTCCCCAACTTGAGGCGGAGCAGTACTTC	CASSPQLEAEQYF
TRBJ1-6	few	TRBV5-6	-	TGTGCCAGCAGCTTGGACAGGAATGTACCCCTCCACTTT	CASSLDRNVPLHF
TRBJ2-7	many	TRBV19	TRBD2	TGTGCCAGTAGTATAGTGGAGACTAGCAGGGAGCAGTACTTC	CASSIVETSREQYF
TRBJ2-7	-	TRBV11-2	TRBD2	TGTGCCAGCAGCTTGGCTGACACTCGACTAGCGGTATACGAGCAGTACTTC	CASSLADTRLAVYEQYF
TRBJ2-3	-	TRBV19	TRBD2	TGTGCCAGTAGTAACCTAGCGGATAGCACAGATACGCAGTATTTT	CASSNLADSTDTQYF
TRBJ2-7	-	TRBV5-1	-	TGCGCCAGCAGCTTGGGTTTGGGGACTTGCTACGAGCAGTACTTC	CASSLGLGTCYEQYF
TRBJ1-4	-	TRBV15	TRBD1	TGTGCCACCAGCGACCCGGGACAGGGGGAAAAACTGTTTTTT	CATSDPGQGEKLFF
TRBJ1-5	-	TRBV28	-	TGTGCCAGCAGTTTACTATCCCAGCCCCAGCATTTT	CASSLLSQPQHF
TRBJ1-6	-	TRBV28	TRBD1	TGTGCCAGCAGTTCCCAGGACAGGATCTATAATTCACCCCTCCACTTT	CASSSQDRIYNSPLHF
TRBJ1-5	-	TRBV11-2	-	TGTGCCAGCAGCTTAGATCGGTGGCAGCCCCAGCATTTT	CASSLDRWQPQHF
TRBJ2-3	-	TRBV11-2	-	TGTGCCAGCAGCCACACAGATACGCAGTATTTT	CASSHTDTQYF
TRBJ1-3	-	TRBV20-1	-	TGCAGTGCTAGAGCTCGAAACACCATATATTTT	CSARARNTIYF
TRBJ1-1	few	TRBV11-3	TRBD1	TGTGCCAGCACCTTATCGACAGGGGTCACTGAAGCTTTCTTT	CASTLSTGVTEAFF